The clone carrying this T cell receptor (beta chain) was counted ten times or more. This specimen comes from a study of T cells in Graves' hyperthyroidism and ophthalmopathy. RNA transcripts served as the template for amplifying TCR beta CDR3 regions. Using the HTBI primer set, a first-round RT-PCR was run on the TCR CDR3. Via MiXCR, TCRdb re-called the multiplex PCR reads, giving one row per CDR3 protein. Of about 380,000 distinct CDR3 sequences in the sample, around 13% were seen once. Trimming cost V 4 bases and J 2 bases, with 9 bases left between them. Per germline, CDR1 DFQATT and CDR2 SNEGSKA (reference sequence). The CDR3 is 13 amino acids. Graves' hyperthyroidism qualified as stable when ophthalmopathy did not progress within 18 months.

The origin of this receptor is a woman in her sixties with Graves' hyperthyroidism. The sequenced material came from blood. The chain is built from TRBV20-1 and TRBJ2-1, with D possibly TRBD2 on 6 matching bases. The CDR3 DNA reads as TGCAGTGCTAAGGACTACGCCTACAATGAGCAGTTCTTC. Translated, it gives CSAKDYAYNEQFF.